This T cell receptor (beta chain) was found in a study of blood T cell repertoires in COVID-19. Libraries were prepared by immunoSEQ multiplex PCR; TCRdb keeps only in-frame clonotypes and omits some of them. The table has roughly 350,000 clones, around 84% seen once; the top ten hold approximately 3.7%. The TCR sequence derives from a woman aged 18-35 years with acute or convalescent COVID-19. The sequencing sample was made of peripheral blood.

The CDR3 nucleotides read TGTGCCAGCAGTTTAGTGGCAGCTGAAGCTTTCTTT. It specifies CASSLVAAEAFF. The chain uses TRBV28 and TRBJ1-1, with D unresolved. V shed 2 bases and J shed 6 bases, with 7 bases lying between them. The germline CDR1 and CDR2 sequences are MDHEN and SYDVKM. The CDR3 has 12 amino acids.